This T cell receptor beta chain was recovered during a study of blood T cell repertoires in COVID-19. About the study: Both acute and convalescent COVID-19 samples were obtained from the United States, Italy and Spain.

Sequenced by immunoSEQ multiplex PCR; TCRdb stores in-frame clones only, minus some. The table includes 300,000 to 350,000 clones, 75% to 90% detected once. The CDR3 is 15 residues long. CDR1 and CDR2 (germline): LNHDA, SQIVND (reference sequence). The V and J ends lost 2 bases and 2 bases respectively, with 10 bases between them. Material: peripheral blood. The V gene is TRBV19, the J gene TRBJ2-1; D is perhaps TRBD2 (6 bases). This sequence was found in a woman aged 50 to 65 with COVID-19, enrolled during active disease. Here the CDR3 DNA reads TGTGCCAGTAGTATAACCGGGACTCCCTACAATGAGCAGTTCTTC. It codes for CASSITGTPYNEQFF.